This T cell receptor beta chain was captured by sequencing in a study of blood T cell repertoires in COVID-19. Study-wide context: Samples representing acute and convalescent COVID-19 were sourced from the United States, Italy and Spain. Sample material is recorded as cDNA or gDNA derived from T cells, B-cell-depleted T cells, or PBMCs.

A remark on this clone: An end of the junction differs from the germline gene, which may be a read error.

Original analysis: Reference gene primer amplification yielded estimated nucleated cell counts. Sequenced by immunoSEQ multiplex PCR; TCRdb stores in-frame clones only, minus some. Clone size and V and J calls were adopted from that table, with D and trimming inferred from the DNA. Of around 50,000 clones in the sample, about nine tenths were seen once. Germline-derived CDR1 and CDR2 are LGHNA and YSLEER. The CDR3 is 15 amino acids. The material sequenced was peripheral blood. The clonotype comes from a man in his sixties or seventies with acute or convalescent COVID-19. The chain employs TRBV4-3 and TRBJ2-5; 9 nucleotides align to TRBD2. The CDR3 region is CASCQRLAGQETQYF. The CDR3 DNA is TGCGCCAGCTGCCAACGGCTAGCGGGGCAAGAGACCCAGTACTTC.